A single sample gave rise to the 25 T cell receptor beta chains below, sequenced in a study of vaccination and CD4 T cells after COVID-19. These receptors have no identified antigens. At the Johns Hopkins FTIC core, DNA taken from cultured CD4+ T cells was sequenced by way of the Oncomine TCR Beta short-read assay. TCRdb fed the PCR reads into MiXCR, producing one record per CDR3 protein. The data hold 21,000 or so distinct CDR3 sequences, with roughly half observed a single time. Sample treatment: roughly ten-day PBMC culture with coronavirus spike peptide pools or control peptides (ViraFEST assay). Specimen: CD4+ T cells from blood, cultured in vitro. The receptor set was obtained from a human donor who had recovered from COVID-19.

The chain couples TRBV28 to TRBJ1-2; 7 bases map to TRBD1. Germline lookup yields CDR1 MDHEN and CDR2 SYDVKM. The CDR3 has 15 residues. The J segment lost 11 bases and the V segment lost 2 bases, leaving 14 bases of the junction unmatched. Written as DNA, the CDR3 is TGTGCCAGCAGTTTAGTCGCCCCGGGACTCAGGGGGTACACCTTC. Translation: CASSLVAPGLRGYTF.

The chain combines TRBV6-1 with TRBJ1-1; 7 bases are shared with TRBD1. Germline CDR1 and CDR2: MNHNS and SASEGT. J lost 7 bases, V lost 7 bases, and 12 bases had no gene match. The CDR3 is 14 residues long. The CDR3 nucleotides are TGTGCCAGCACCACCATCACCCGGGACAGTGAAGCTTTCTTT. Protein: CASTTITRDSEAFF.

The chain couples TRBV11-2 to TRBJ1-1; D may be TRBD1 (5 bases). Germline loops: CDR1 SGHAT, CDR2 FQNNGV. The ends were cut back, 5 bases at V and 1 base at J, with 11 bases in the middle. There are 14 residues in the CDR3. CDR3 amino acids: CASSLGQANTEAFF. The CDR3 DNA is TGTGCCAGCAGCCTGGGGCAGGCGAACACTGAAGCTTTCTTT.

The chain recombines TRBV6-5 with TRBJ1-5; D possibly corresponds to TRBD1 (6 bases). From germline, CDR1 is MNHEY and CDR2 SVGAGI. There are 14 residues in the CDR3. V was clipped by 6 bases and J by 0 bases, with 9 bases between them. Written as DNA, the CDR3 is TGTGCCAGCAGCTACAGGGCTAGCAATCAGCCCCAGCATTTT. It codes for CASSYRASNQPQHF.

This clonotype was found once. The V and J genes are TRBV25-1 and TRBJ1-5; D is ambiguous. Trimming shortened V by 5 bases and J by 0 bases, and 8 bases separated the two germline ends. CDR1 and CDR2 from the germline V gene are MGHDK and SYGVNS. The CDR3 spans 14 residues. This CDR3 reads CASSQEYSNQPQHF. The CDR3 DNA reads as TGTGCCAGCAGTCAAGAGTATAGCAATCAGCCCCAGCATTTT.

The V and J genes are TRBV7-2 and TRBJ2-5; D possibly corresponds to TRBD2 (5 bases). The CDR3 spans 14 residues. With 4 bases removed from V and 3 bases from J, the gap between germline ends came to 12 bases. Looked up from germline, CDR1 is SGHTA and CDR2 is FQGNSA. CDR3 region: CASSSPGKEETQYF. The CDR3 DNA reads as TGTGCCAGCAGCTCACCGGGGAAAGAAGAGACCCAGTACTTC. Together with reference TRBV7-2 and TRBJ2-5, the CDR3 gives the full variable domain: GAGVSQSPSNKVTEKGKDVELRCDPISGHTALYWYRQSLGQGLEFLIYFQGNSAPDKSGLPSDRFSAERTGGSVSTLTIQRTQQEDSAVYLCASSSPGKEETQYFGPGTRLLVL.

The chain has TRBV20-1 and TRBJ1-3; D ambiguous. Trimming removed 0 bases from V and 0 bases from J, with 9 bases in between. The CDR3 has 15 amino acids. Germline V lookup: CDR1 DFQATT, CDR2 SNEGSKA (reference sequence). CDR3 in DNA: TGCAGTGCTAGAGATCCTTGGAACTCTGGAAACACCATATATTTT. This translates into CSARDPWNSGNTIYF.

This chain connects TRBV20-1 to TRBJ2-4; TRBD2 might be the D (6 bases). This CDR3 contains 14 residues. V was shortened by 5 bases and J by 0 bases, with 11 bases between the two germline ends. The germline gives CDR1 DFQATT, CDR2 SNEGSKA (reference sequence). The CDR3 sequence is CSASAGLAKNIQYF. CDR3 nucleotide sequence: TGCAGTGCTTCGGCGGGACTAGCCAAAAACATTCAGTACTTC.

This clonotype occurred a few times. DNA for the CDR3: TGCAGTGCTAGAGCCTTTGGGACCGGGGAGCTGTTTTTT. Translation gives CSARAFGTGELFF. V is TRBV20-1 and J is TRBJ2-2, with D hard to call. This CDR3 is built from 13 residues. In germline, CDR1 is DFQATT, CDR2 SNEGSKA (reference sequence). The V gene lost 1 base and the J gene lost 5 bases, with 8 bases spanning the gap.

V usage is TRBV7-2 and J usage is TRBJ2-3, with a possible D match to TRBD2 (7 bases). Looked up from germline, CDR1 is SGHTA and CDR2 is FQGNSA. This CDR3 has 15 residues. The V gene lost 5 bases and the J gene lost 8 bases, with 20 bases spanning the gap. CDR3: CASSALGGLSGTQYF. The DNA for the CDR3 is TGTGCCAGCAGCGCGCTCGGGGGGCTCTCGGGTACGCAGTATTTT.

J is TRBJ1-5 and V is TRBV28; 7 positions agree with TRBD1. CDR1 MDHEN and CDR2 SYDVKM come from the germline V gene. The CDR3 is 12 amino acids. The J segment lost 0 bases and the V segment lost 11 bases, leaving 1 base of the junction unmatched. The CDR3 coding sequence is TGTGCCCACAGGGGTAGCAATCAGCCCCAGCATTTT. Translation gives CAHRGSNQPQHF.

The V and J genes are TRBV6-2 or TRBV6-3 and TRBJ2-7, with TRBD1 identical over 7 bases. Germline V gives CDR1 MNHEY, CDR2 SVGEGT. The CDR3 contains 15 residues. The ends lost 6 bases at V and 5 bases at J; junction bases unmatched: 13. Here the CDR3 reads CASRPGTAFGNEQYF. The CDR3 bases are TGTGCCAGCAGACCCGGGACAGCGTTCGGAAACGAGCAGTACTTC.

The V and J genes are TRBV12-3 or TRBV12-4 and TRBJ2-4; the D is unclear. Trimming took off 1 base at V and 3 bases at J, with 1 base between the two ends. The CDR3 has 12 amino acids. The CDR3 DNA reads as TGTGCCAGCAGTTTAGGCAAAAACATTCAGTACTTC. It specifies CASSLGKNIQYF.

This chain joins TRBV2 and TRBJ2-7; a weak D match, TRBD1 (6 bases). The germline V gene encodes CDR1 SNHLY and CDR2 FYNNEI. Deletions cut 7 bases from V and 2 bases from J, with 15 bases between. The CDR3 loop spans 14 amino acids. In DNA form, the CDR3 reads TGTGCCAGCACGACAGGTTCTAGGGCCTACGAGCAGTACTTC. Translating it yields CASTTGSRAYEQYF.

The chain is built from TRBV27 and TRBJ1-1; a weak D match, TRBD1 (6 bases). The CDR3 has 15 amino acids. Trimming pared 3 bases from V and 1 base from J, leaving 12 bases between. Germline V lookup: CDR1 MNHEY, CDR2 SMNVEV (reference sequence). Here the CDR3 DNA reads TGTGCCAGCAGTTTCGACACAGGGAGGAACACTGAAGCTTTCTTT. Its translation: CASSFDTGRNTEAFF.

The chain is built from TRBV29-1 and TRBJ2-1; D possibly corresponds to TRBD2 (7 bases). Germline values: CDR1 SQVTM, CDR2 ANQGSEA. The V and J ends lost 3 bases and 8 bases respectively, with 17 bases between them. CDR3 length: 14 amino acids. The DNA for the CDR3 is TGCAGCGTTGATTGGGGGGGCCGTGGATATGAGCAGTTCTTC. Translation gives CSVDWGGRGYEQFF.

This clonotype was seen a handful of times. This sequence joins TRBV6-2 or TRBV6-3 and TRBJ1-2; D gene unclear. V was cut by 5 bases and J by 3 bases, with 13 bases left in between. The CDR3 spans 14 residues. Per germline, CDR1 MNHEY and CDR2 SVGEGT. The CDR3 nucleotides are TGTGCCAGCAGTCCCCGGGCACGGCACTATGGCTACACCTTC. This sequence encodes CASSPRARHYGYTF.

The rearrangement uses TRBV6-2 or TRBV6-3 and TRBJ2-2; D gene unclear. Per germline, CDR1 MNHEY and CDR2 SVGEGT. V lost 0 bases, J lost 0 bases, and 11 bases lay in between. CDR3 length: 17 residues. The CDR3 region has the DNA TGTGCCAGCAGTTACTCGCGCAGCGTCGCGAACACCGGGGAGCTGTTTTTT. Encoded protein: CASSYSRSVANTGELFF.

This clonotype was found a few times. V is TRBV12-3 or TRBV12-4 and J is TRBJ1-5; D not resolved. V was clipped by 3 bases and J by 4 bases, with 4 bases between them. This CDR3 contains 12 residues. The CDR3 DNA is TGTGCCAGCAGTTTCGAAAATCAGCCCCAGCATTTT. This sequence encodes CASSFENQPQHF.

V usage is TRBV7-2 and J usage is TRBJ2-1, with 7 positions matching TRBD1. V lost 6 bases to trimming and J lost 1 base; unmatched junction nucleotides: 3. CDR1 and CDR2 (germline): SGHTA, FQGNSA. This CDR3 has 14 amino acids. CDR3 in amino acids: CASRGQPSYNEQFF. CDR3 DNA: TGTGCCAGCAGGGGACAGCCTTCCTACAATGAGCAGTTCTTC.

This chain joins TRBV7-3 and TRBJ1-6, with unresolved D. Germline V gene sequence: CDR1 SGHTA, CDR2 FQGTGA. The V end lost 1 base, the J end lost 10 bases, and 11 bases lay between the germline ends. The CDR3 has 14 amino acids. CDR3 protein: CASSLRGMGSPLHF. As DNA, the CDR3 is TGTGCCAGCAGCTTAAGGGGTATGGGATCACCCCTCCACTTT.

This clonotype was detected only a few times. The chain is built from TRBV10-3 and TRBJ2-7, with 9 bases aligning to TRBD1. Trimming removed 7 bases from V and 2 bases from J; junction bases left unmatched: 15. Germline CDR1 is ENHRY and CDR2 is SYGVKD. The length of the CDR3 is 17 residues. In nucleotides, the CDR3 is TGTGCCATCAACACTCCGGGACAGGGCTCGCCTCCCTACGAGCAGTACTTC. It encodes CAINTPGQGSPPYEQYF.

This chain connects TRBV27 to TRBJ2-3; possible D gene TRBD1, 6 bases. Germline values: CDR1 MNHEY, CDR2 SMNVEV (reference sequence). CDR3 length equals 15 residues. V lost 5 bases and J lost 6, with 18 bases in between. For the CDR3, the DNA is TGTGCCAGCAGTCCAGGGGTCTTTTCCTCTGATACGCAGTATTTT. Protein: CASSPGVFSSDTQYF.

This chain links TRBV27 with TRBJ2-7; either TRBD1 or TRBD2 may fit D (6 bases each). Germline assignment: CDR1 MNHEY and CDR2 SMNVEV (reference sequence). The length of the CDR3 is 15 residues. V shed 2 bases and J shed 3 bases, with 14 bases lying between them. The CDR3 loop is CASSLRSGEVYEQYF. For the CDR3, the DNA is TGTGCCAGCAGTTTACGGTCAGGGGAGGTCTACGAGCAGTACTTC.

The DNA for the CDR3 is TGTGCCTGGAGTGTAGGGACTAGAGAGACCCAGTACTTC. Translating gives CAWSVGTRETQYF. This rearrangement joins TRBV30 to TRBJ2-5, with TRBD2 matching over 8 bases. This CDR3 region has 13 residues. Trimming cost V 0 bases and J 4 bases; bases outside gene matches: 1. Per the germline V gene, CDR1 is GTSNPN and CDR2 is SVGIG (reference sequence).